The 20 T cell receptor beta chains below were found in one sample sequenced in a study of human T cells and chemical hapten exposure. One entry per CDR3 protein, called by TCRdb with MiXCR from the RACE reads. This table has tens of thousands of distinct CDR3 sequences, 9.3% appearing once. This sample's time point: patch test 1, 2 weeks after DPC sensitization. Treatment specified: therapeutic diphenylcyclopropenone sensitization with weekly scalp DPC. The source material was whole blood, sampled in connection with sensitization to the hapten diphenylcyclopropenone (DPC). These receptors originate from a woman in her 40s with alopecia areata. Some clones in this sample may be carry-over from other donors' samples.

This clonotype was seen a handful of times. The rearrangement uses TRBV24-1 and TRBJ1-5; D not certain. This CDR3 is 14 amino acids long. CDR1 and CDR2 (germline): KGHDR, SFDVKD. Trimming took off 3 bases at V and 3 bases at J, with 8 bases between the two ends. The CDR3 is CATSDRASNQPQHF. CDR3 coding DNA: TGTGCCACCAGTGATCGGGCCTCCAATCAGCCCCAGCATTTT.

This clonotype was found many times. CDR3 nucleotide sequence: TGTGCCAGCAGGGGGCCTAGGGGCTACACCTTC. Residues: CASRGPRGYTF. This chain uses TRBV12-3 or TRBV12-4 with TRBJ1-2; perhaps TRBD1 as D (5 bases). V lost 6 bases and J lost 8, with 10 bases in between. CDR3 length: 11 amino acids.

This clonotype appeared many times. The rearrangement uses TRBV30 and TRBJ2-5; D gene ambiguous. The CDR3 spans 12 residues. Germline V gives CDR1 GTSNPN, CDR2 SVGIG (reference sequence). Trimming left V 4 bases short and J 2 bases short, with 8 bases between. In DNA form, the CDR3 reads TGTGCCTGGATACCAGGACAAGAGACCCAGTACTTC. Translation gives CAWIPGQETQYF.

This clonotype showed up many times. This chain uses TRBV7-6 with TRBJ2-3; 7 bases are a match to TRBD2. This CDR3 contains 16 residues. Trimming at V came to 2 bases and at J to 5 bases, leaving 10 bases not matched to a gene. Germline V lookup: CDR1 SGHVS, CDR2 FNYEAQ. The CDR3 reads CASSLSGTPRRDTQYF. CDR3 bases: TGTGCCAGCAGCTTAAGCGGGACTCCCCGACGAGATACGCAGTATTTT. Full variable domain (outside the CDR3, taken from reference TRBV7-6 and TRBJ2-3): GAGVSQSPRYKVTKRGQDVALRCDPISGHVSLYWYRQALGQGPEFLTYFNYEAQQDKSGLPNDRFSAERPEGSISTLTIQRTEQRDSAMYRCASSLSGTPRRDTQYFGPGTRLTVL.

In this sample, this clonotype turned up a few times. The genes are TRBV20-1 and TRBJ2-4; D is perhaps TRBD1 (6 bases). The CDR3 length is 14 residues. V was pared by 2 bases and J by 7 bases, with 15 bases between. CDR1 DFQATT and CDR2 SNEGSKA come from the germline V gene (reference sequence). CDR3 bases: TGCAGTGCTAGATCAACAGGGAAGGGGAACATTCAGTACTTC. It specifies CSARSTGKGNIQYF.

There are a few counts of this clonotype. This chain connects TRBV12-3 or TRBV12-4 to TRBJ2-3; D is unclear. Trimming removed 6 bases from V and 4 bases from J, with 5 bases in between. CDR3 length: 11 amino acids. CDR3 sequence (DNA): TGTGCCAGCAGACTGGCAGATACGCAGTATTTT. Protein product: CASRLADTQYF.

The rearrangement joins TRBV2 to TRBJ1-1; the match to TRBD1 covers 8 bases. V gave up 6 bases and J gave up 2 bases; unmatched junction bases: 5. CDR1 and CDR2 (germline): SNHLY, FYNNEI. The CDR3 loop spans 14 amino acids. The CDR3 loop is CASRVDRVNTEAFF. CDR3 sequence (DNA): TGTGCCAGCAGAGTGGACAGGGTAAACACTGAAGCTTTCTTT.

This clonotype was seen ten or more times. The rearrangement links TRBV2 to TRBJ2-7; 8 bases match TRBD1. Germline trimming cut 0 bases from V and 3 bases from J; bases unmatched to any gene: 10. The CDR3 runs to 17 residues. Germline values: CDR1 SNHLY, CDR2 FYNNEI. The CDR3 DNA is TGTGCCAGCAGTGAAGCGGGACAGGCAATTATCCTCTACGAGCAGTACTTC. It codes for CASSEAGQAIILYEQYF.

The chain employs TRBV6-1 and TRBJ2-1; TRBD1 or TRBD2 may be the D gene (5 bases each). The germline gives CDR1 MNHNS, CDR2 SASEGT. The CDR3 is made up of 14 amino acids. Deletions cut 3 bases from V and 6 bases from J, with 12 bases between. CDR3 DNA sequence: TGTGCCAGCAGTGAGGGGGTTTTCAGCAATGAGCAGTTCTTC. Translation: CASSEGVFSNEQFF.

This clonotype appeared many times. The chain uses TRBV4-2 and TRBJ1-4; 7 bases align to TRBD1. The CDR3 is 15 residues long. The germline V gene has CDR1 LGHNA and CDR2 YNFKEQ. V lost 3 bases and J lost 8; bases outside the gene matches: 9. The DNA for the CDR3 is TGTGCCAGCAGCCAGGGAAAGGGGGCAGGAGAAAAACTGTTTTTT. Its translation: CASSQGKGAGEKLFF.

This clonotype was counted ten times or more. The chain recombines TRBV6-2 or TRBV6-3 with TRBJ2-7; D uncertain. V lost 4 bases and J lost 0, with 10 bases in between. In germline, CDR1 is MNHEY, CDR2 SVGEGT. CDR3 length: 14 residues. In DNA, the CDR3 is TGTGCCAGCAGTTCCCCCCACCTCTCCTACGAGCAGTACTTC. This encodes CASSSPHLSYEQYF.

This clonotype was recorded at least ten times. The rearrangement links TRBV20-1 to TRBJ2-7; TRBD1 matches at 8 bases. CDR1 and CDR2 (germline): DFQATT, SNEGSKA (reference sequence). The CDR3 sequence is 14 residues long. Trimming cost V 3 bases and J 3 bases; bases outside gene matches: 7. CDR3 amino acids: CSASPPGQDYEQYF. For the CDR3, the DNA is TGCAGTGCTAGTCCTCCGGGACAGGACTACGAGCAGTACTTC.

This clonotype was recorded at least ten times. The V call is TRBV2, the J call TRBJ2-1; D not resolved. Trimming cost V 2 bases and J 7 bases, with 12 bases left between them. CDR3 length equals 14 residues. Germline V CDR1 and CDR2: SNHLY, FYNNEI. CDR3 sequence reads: CASSETRKKNEQFF. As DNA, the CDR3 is TGTGCCAGCAGTGAAACGCGGAAAAAGAATGAGCAGTTCTTC. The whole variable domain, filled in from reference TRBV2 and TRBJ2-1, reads EPEVTQTPSHQVTQMGQEVILRCVPISNHLYFYWYRQILGQKVEFLVSFYNNEISEKSEIFDDQFSVERPDGSNFTLKIRSTKLEDSAMYFCASSETRKKNEQFFGPGTRLTVL.

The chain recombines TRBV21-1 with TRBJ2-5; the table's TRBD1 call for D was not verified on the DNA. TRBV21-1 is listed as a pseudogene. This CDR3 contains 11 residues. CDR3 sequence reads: CASSRPQTQYF. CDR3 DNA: TGTGCCAGCAGCAGGCCCCAGACCCAGTACTTC.

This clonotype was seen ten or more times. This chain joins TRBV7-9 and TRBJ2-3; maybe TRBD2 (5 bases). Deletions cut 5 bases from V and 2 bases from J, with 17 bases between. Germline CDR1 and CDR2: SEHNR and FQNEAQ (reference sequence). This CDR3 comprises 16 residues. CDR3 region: CASSPLAVPSTDTQYF. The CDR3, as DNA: TGTGCCAGCAGCCCCCTAGCCGTCCCTTCCACAGATACGCAGTATTTT.

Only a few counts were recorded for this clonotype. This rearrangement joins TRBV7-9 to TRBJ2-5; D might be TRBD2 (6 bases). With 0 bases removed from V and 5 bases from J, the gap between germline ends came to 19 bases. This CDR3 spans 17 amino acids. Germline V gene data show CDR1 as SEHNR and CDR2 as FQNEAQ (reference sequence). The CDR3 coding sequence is TGTGCCAGCAGCTTAGCATCGGGGACTGCCCTCCTGGAGACCCAGTACTTC. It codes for CASSLASGTALLETQYF.

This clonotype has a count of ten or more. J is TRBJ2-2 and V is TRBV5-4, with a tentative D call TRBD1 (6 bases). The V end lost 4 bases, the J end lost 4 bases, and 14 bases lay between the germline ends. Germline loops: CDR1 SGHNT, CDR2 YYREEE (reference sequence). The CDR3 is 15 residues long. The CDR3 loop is CASSLPGQPTGELFF. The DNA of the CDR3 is TGTGCCAGCAGCCTCCCCGGACAGCCCACCGGGGAGCTGTTTTTT.

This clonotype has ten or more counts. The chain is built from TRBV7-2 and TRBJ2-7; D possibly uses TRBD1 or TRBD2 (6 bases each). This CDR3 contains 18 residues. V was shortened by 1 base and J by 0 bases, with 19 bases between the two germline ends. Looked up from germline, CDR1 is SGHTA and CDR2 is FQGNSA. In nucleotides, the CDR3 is TGTGCCAGCAGCTTAGAGTGGGGGGCTGATGTCCTCTCCTACGAGCAGTACTTC. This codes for CASSLEWGADVLSYEQYF.

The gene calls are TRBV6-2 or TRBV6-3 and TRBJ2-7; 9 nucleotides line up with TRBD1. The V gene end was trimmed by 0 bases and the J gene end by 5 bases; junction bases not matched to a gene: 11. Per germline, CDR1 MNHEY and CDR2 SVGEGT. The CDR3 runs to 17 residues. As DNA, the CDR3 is TGTGCCAGCAGTTACTCGAGGCCCGGGACAGGGTCGCACGAGCAGTACTTC. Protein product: CASSYSRPGTGSHEQYF.

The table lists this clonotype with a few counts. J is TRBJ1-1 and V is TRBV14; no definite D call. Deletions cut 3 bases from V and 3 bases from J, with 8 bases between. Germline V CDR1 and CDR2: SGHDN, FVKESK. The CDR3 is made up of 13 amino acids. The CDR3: CASSQVHYTEAFF. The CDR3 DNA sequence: TGTGCCAGCAGCCAGGTACACTACACTGAAGCTTTCTTT.